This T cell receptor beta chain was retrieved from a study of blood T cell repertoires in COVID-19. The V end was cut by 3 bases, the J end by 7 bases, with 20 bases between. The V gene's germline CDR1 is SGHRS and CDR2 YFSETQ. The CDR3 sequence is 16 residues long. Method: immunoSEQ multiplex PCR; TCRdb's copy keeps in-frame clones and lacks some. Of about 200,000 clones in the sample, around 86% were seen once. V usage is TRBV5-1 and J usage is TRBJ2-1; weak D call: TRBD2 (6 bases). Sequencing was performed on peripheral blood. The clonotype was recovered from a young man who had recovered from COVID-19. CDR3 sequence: CASSSGGGGAKNEQFF. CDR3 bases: TGCGCCAGCAGCTCCGGGGGTGGGGGTGCGAAGAATGAGCAGTTCTTC. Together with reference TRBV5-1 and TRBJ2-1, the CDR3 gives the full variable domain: KAGVTQTPRYLIKTRGQQVTLSCSPISGHRSVSWYQQTPGQGLQFLFEYFSETQRNKGNFPGRFSGRQFSNSRSEMNVSTLELGDSALYLCASSSGGGGAKNEQFFGPGTRLTVL.